The 14 T cell receptor beta chains below come from one sample, sequenced in a study of molecular identifiers for immune sequencing clone quantification. MiXCR was run by TCRdb on the PCR reads, yielding one entry per CDR3 protein. The sample lists approximately 97,000 distinct CDR3 sequences; 20% to 25% were seen once. The material sequenced was naive CD8+ T cells from blood, with Jurkat cell RNA spiked in. As to subset: FACS-sorted CD8+CD4-CCR7+CD45RA+ naive T cells. The receptors shown here come from a human donor in good health. Some libraries in this study had Jurkat cell RNA spiked in.

At least ten counts were recorded for this clonotype. The chain carries TRBV9 and TRBJ2-7; the match to TRBD2 covers 11 bases. The ends lost 3 bases at V and 2 bases at J; junction bases unmatched: 4. This CDR3 spans 15 amino acids. CDR1 is SGDLS, CDR2 YYNGEE, per germline. The CDR3 is CASSAGLAVTYEQYF. The CDR3 DNA reads as TGTGCCAGCAGCGCGGGACTAGCGGTGACCTACGAGCAGTACTTC.

The table lists this clonotype with many counts. The chain combines TRBV19 with TRBJ2-3; no clear D gene. Trimming shortened V by 1 base and J by 3 bases, and 11 bases separated the two germline ends. CDR3 length: 15 amino acids. CDR1 and CDR2 from the germline V gene are LNHDA and SQIVND (reference sequence). CDR3 protein: CASSIGAGETDTQYF. The CDR3 coding sequence is TGTGCCAGTAGTATAGGTGCTGGGGAAACAGATACGCAGTATTTT.

V usage is TRBV3-1 and J usage is TRBJ2-3; D unclear. CDR3 length equals 12 residues. Germline lookup yields CDR1 LGHDT and CDR2 YNNKEL (reference sequence). Trimming left V 11 bases short and J 4 bases short, with 13 bases between. CDR3 protein: CARRHGSDTQYF. The CDR3 DNA reads as TGTGCCCGCCGCCATGGTTCAGATACGCAGTATTTT.

At least ten counts were recorded for this clonotype. CDR3: CASSPPSYYNEQFF. The CDR3 bases are TGTGCCAGCAGCCCTCCAAGCTATTACAATGAGCAGTTCTTC. The chain employs TRBV28 and TRBJ2-1; D gene unclear. Germline CDR1 and CDR2: MDHEN and SYDVKM. CDR3 length: 14 residues. Trimming shortened V by 6 bases and J by 4 bases, and 13 bases separated the two germline ends. The full variable domain, in which reference TRBV28 and TRBJ2-1 provide the parts outside the CDR3, is DVKVTQSSRYLVKRTGEKVFLECVQDMDHENMFWYRQDPGLGLRLIYFSYDVKMKEKGDIPEGYSVSREKKERFSLILESASTNQTSMYLCASSPPSYYNEQFFGPGTRLTVL.

This clonotype was recorded many times. The chain links TRBV4-3 to TRBJ1-1; weak D call: TRBD1 (6 bases). V was cut by 1 base and J by 7 bases, with 19 bases left in between. The germline V gene encodes CDR1 LGHNA and CDR2 YSLEER. This CDR3 has 16 residues. For the CDR3, the DNA is TGCGCCAGCAGCCAAGCGGACTTCGGGGGCTTTAGTGAAGCTTTCTTT. It codes for CASSQADFGGFSEAFF.

This chain links TRBV20-1 with TRBJ2-2; maybe TRBD2 (5 bases). The CDR3 extends over 15 amino acids. With 4 bases removed from V and 4 bases from J, the gap between germline ends came to 16 bases. Per the germline V gene, CDR1 is DFQATT and CDR2 is SNEGSKA (reference sequence). This CDR3 is CSAIGLAESTGELFF. For the CDR3, the DNA is TGCAGTGCTATAGGTCTAGCCGAGAGCACCGGGGAGCTGTTTTTT.

This clonotype is a singleton in its sample. Since a much larger clone is just one base distant, this may be a read error. The chain links TRBV7-9 to TRBJ2-3; a weak D match, TRBD2 (6 bases). CDR1 is SEHNR, CDR2 FQNEAQ, per germline (reference sequence). CDR3 length equals 17 residues. V lost 2 bases to trimming and J lost 5 bases, with 20 bases between them. The CDR3 is CASSLPWGVRAQDTQYF. As DNA, the CDR3 is TGTGCCAGCAGCTTACCTTGGGGGGTAAGGGCTCAAGATACGCAGTATTTT. Complete variable domain (other parts from reference TRBV7-9 and TRBJ2-3): DTGVSQNPRHKITKRGQNVTFRCDPISEHNRLYWYRQTLGQGPEFLTYFQNEAQLEKSRLLSDRFSAERPKGSFSTLEIQRTEQGDSAMYLCASSLPWGVRAQDTQYFGPGTRLTVL.

The chain links TRBV6-2 or TRBV6-3 to TRBJ2-7; 8 bases map to TRBD1. The germline V gene has CDR1 MNHEY and CDR2 SVGEGT. The V segment lost 0 bases and the J segment 1 base; nucleotides outside the gene matches: 5. This CDR3 is built from 16 residues. The CDR3 here is CASSYSTDRVSYEQYF. The CDR3 region has the DNA TGTGCCAGCAGTTACTCCACGGACAGGGTGTCCTACGAGCAGTACTTC.

This clonotype has just a few counts. V usage is TRBV4-1 and J usage is TRBJ2-2; 7 nucleotides line up with TRBD1. This CDR3 has 13 amino acids. V dropped 4 bases and J dropped 6; count of bases not matched to a gene: 2. The germline CDR1 and CDR2 sequences are MGHRA and YSYEKL. The CDR3 loop is CASSLTGSGELFF. The CDR3, as DNA: TGCGCCAGCAGCCTGACAGGGTCCGGGGAGCTGTTTTTT.

This clonotype was picked up many times. The chain links TRBV6-5 to TRBJ1-3, with 12 nucleotides matching TRBD1. V dropped 5 bases and J dropped 3; count of bases not matched to a gene: 2. Germline V gene lookup returns CDR1 MNHEY and CDR2 SVGAGI. The CDR3 sequence is 15 residues long. The CDR3 spells CASSRDRGLGNTIYF. CDR3 in DNA: TGTGCCAGCAGTCGGGACAGGGGGCTTGGAAACACCATATATTTT.

In this sample, this clonotype turned up a few times. This chain uses TRBV7-9 with TRBJ2-2, with 11 bases fitting TRBD2. The germline gives CDR1 SEHNR, CDR2 FQNEAQ (reference sequence). Losses at the gene ends were 5 bases for V and 5 bases for J; bases not matched to a gene: 13. This CDR3 is built from 18 residues. Written as DNA, the CDR3 is TGTGCCAGCAGCCACCCACTAATAGCGGGGGGGCGGACCGGGGAGCTGTTTTTT. Translating it yields CASSHPLIAGGRTGELFF. The full variable domain, in which reference TRBV7-9 and TRBJ2-2 provide the parts outside the CDR3, is DTGVSQNPRHKITKRGQNVTFRCDPISEHNRLYWYRQTLGQGPEFLTYFQNEAQLEKSRLLSDRFSAERPKGSFSTLEIQRTEQGDSAMYLCASSHPLIAGGRTGELFFGEGSRLTVL.

This clonotype was observed at least ten times. The genes are TRBV10-3 and TRBJ2-5; tentatively, D is TRBD2 (5 bases). CDR1 is ENHRY and CDR2 is SYGVKD in the germline V gene. The CDR3 has 12 amino acids. Trimming removed 0 bases from V and 10 bases from J, with 9 bases in between. The DNA for the CDR3 is TGTGCCATCAGTGAGTCCGGGGTCCACCAGTACTTC. Translation: CAISESGVHQYF.

This clonotype showed up many times. This sequence joins TRBV5-8 and TRBJ1-1; 7 bases align to TRBD1. The J segment lost 3 bases and the V segment lost 3 bases, leaving 8 bases of the junction unmatched. There are 15 residues in the CDR3. Germline V gene sequence: CDR1 SGHTS, CDR2 YDEGEE. The CDR3 here is CASSYLAGQYTEAFF. The DNA for the CDR3 is TGTGCCAGCAGCTACCTTGCGGGACAGTACACTGAAGCTTTCTTT.

This clonotype was recorded at least ten times. The rearrangement links TRBV7-9 to TRBJ2-5; D not certain. V was cut by 3 bases and J by 5 bases, with 13 bases left in between. There are 14 residues in the CDR3. Germline CDR1 SEHNR, CDR2 FQNEAQ (reference sequence). In DNA, the CDR3 is TGTGCCAGCAGCTTGGTTGAGGTCCCGGAGACCCAGTACTTC. Protein sequence: CASSLVEVPETQYF.